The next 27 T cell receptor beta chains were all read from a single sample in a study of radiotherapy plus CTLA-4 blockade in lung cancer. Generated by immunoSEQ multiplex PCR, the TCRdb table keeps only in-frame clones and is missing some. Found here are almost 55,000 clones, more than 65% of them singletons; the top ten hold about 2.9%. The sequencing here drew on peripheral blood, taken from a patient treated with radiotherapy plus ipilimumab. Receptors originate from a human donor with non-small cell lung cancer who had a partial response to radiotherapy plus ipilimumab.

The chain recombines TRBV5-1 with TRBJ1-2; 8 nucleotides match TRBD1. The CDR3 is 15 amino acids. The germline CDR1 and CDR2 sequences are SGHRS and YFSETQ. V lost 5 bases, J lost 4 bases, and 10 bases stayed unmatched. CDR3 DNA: TGCGCCAGCAGGCCTCCGGGACAGGAGAGCTATGGCTACACCTTC. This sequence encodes CASRPPGQESYGYTF.

CDR3 in amino acids: CASSSADRGESDTQYF. The CDR3 coding sequence is TGCGCCAGCAGCTCGGCGGACAGGGGCGAGTCGGATACGCAGTATTTT. The chain recombines TRBV5-1 with TRBJ2-3; 9 bases are a match to TRBD1. The CDR3 covers 16 residues. The germline CDR1 and CDR2 sequences are SGHRS and YFSETQ. V lost 3 bases, J lost 6 bases, and 11 bases stayed unmatched.

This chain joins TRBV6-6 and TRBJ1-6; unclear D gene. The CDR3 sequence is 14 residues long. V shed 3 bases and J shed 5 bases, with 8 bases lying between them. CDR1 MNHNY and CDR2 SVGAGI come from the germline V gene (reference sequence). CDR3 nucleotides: TGTGCCAGCAGTTATACAGAAGATAATTCACCCCTCCACTTT. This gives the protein CASSYTEDNSPLHF.

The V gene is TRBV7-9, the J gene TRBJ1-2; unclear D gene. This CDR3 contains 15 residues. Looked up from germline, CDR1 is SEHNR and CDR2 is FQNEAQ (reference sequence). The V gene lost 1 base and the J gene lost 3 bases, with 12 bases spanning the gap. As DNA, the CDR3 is TGTGCCAGCAGCTTAGATGTCGGGGATGACTATGGCTACACCTTC. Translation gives CASSLDVGDDYGYTF.

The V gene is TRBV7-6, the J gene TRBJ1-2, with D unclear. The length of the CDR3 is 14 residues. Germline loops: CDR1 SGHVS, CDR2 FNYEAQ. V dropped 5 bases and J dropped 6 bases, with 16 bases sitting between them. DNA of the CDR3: TGTGCCAGCAGCCTCCGGGAGGCCTCGGATGGCTACACCTTC. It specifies CASSLREASDGYTF. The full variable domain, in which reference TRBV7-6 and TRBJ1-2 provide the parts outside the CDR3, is GAGVSQSPRYKVTKRGQDVALRCDPISGHVSLYWYRQALGQGPEFLTYFNYEAQQDKSGLPNDRFSAERPEGSISTLTIQRTEQRDSAMYRCASSLREASDGYTFGSGTRLTVV.

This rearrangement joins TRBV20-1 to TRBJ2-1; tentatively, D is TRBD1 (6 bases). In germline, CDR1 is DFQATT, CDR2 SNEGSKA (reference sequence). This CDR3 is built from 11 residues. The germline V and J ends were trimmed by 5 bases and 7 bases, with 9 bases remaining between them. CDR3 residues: CSAGDRNEQFF. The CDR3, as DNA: TGCAGTGCTGGCGACAGGAATGAGCAGTTCTTC.

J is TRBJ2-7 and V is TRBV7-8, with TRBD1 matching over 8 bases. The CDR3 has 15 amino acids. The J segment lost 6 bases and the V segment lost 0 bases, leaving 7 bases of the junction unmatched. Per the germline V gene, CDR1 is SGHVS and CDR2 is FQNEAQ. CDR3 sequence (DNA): TGTGCCAGCAGCTTAGCGCCGGACAGGGTATCCGAGCAGTACTTC. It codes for CASSLAPDRVSEQYF. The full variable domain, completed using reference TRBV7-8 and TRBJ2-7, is GAGVSQSPRYKVAKRGQDVALRCDPISGHVSLFWYQQALGQGPEFLTYFQNEAQLDKSGLPSDRFFAERPEGSVSTLKIQRTQQEDSAVYLCASSLAPDRVSEQYFGPGTRLTVT.

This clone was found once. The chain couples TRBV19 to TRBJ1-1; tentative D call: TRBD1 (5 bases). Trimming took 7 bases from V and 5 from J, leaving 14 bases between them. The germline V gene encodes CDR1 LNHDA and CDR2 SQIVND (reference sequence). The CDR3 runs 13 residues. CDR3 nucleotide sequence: TGTGCCAGTATCGGGCAGGGATGGACTGAAGCTTTCTTT. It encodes CASIGQGWTEAFF.

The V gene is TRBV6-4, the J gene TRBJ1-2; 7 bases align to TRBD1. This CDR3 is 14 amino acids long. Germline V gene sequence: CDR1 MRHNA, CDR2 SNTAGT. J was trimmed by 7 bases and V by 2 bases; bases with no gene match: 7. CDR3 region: CASSDPDRVPGYTF. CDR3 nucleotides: TGTGCCAGCAGTGACCCCGACAGGGTACCTGGCTACACCTTC.

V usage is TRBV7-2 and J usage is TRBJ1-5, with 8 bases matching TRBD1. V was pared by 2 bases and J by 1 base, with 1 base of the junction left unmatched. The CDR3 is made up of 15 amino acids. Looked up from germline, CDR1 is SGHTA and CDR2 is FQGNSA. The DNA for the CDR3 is TGTGCCAGCAGCTTATACAGGGGGAGCAATCAGCCCCAGCATTTT. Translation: CASSLYRGSNQPQHF. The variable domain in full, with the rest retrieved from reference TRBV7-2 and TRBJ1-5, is GAGVSQSPSNKVTEKGKDVELRCDPISGHTALYWYRQSLGQGLEFLIYFQGNSAPDKSGLPSDRFSAERTGGSVSTLTIQRTQQEDSAVYLCASSLYRGSNQPQHFGDGTRLSIL.

The CDR3 region is CASSLKDVGAEAFF. The CDR3 DNA reads TGTGCCAGCAGCTTGAAGGACGTCGGGGCTGAAGCTTTCTTT. The V call is TRBV5-5, the J call TRBJ1-1; D remains ambiguous. The V gene lost 1 base and the J gene lost 6 bases, with 13 bases spanning the gap. Germline CDR1 and CDR2: SGHKS and YYEKEE (reference sequence). The CDR3 totals 14 residues. Full variable domain (remainder filled in from reference TRBV5-5 and TRBJ1-1): DAGVTQSPTHLIKTRGQQVTLRCSPISGHKSVSWYQQVLGQGPQFIFQYYEKEERGRGNFPDRFSARQFPNYSSELNVNALLLGDSALYLCASSLKDVGAEAFFGQGTRLTVV.

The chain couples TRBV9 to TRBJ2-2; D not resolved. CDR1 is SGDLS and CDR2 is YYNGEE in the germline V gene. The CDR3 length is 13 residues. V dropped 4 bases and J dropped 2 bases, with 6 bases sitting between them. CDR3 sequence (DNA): TGTGCCAGCAGCCCTATTAACACCGGGGAGCTGTTTTTT. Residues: CASSPINTGELFF.

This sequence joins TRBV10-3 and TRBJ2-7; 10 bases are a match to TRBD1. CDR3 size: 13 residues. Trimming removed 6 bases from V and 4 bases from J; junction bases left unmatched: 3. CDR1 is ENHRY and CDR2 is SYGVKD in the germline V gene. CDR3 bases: TGTGCCATCAGCGGGACAGGGGTATACGAGCAGTACTTC. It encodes CAISGTGVYEQYF.

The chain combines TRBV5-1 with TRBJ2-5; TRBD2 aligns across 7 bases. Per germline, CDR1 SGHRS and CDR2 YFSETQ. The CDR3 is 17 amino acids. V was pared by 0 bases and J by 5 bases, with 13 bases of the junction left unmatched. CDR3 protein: CASSLGAGTHLGETQYF. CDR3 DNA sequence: TGCGCCAGCAGCTTGGGAGCGGGGACCCACTTAGGGGAGACCCAGTACTTC. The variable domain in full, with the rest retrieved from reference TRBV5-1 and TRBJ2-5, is KAGVTQTPRYLIKTRGQQVTLSCSPISGHRSVSWYQQTPGQGLQFLFEYFSETQRNKGNFPGRFSGRQFSNSRSEMNVSTLELGDSALYLCASSLGAGTHLGETQYFGPGTRLLVL.

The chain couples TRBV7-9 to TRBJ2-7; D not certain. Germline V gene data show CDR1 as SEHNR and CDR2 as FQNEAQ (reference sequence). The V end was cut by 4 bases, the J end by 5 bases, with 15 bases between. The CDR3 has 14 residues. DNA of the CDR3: TGTGCCAGCAGCTCTCCCCTCGCGGCCCACGAGCAGTACTTC. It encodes CASSSPLAAHEQYF.

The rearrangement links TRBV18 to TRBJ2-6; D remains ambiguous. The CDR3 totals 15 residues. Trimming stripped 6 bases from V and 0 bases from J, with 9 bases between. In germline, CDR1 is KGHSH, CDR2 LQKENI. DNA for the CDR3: TGTGCCAGCTCTCCGGTAACCTCTGGGGCCAACGTCCTGACTTTC. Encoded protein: CASSPVTSGANVLTF.

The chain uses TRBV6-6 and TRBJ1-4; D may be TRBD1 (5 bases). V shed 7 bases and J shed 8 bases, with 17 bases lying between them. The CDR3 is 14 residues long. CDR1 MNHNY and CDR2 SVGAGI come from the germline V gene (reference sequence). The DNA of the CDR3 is TGTGCCAGCACCTTCCCCGGGGGGGGAGAAAAACTGTTTTTT. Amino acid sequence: CASTFPGGGEKLFF.

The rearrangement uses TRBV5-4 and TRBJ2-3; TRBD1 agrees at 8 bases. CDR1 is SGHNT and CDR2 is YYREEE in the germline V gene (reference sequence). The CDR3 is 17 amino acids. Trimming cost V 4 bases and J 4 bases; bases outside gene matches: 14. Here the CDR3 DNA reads TGTGCCAGCAGCCCAACCCCAGGGGGCTCGCAGGCAGATACGCAGTATTTT. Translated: CASSPTPGGSQADTQYF.

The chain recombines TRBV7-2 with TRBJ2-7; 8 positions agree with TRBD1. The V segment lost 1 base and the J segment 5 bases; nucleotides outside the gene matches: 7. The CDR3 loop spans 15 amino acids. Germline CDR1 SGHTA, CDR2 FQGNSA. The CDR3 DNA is TGTGCCAGCAGCTTAGAGGGGCAGGGGGCCGACGAGCAGTACTTC. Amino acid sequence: CASSLEGQGADEQYF.

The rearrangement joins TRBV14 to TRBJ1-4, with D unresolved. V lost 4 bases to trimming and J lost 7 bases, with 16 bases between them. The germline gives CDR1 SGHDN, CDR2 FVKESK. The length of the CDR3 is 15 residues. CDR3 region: CASSPTSPFSEKLFF. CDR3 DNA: TGTGCCAGCAGCCCGACTTCTCCTTTTAGTGAAAAACTGTTTTTT.

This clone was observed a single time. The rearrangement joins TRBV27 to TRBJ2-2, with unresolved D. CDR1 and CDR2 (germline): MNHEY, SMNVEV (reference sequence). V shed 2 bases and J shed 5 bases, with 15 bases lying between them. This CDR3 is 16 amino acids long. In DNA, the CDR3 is TGTGCCAGCAGTTTAGGCGGCGCCCTTGTGACCGGGGAGCTGTTTTTT. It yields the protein CASSLGGALVTGELFF.

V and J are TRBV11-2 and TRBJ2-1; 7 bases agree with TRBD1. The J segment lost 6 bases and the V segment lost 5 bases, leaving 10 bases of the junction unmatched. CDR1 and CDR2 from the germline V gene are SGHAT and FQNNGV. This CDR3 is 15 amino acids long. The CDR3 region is CASSPYTGASNEQFF. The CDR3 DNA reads TGTGCCAGCAGCCCCTATACAGGGGCGAGCAATGAGCAGTTCTTC. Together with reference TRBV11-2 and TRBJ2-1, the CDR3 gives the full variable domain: EAGVAQSPRYKIIEKRQSVAFWCNPISGHATLYWYQQILGQGPKLLIQFQNNGVVDDSQLPKDRFSAERLKGVDSTLKIQPAKLEDSAVYLCASSPYTGASNEQFFGPGTRLTVL.

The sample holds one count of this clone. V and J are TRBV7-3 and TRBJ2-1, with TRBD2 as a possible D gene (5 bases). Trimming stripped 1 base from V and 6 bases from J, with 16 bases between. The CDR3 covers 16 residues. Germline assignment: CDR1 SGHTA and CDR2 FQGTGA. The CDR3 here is CASSLIGGFPLNEQFF. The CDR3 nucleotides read TGTGCCAGCAGCTTAATAGGCGGGTTCCCCCTCAATGAGCAGTTCTTC. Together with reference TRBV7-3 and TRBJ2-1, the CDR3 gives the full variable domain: GAGVSQTPSNKVTEKGKYVELRCDPISGHTALYWYRQSLGQGPEFLIYFQGTGAADDSGLPNDRFFAVRPEGSVSTLKIQRTERGDSAVYLCASSLIGGFPLNEQFFGPGTRLTVL.

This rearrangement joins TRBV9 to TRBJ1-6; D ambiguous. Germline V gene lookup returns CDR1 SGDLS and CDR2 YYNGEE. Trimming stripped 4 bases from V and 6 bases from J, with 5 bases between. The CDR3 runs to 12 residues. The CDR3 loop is CASSPGNSPLHF. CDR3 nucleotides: TGTGCCAGCAGCCCCGGTAATTCACCCCTCCACTTT.

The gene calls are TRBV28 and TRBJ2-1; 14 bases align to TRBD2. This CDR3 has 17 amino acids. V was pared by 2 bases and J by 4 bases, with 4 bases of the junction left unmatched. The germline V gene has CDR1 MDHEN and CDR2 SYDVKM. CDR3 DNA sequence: TGTGCCAGCAGTTTACCCCGACTAGCGGGGGGGTACAATGAGCAGTTCTTC. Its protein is CASSLPRLAGGYNEQFF.

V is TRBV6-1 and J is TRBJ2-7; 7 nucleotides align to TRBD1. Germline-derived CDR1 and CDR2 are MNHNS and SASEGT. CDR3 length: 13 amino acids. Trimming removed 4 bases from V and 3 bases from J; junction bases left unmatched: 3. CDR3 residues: CASSGQGFYEQYF. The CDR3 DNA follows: TGTGCCAGCAGTGGACAGGGCTTCTACGAGCAGTACTTC.

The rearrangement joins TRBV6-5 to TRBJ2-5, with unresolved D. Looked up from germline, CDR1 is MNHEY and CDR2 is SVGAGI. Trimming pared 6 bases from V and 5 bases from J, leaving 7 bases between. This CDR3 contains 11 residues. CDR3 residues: CASSEYETQYF. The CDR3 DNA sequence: TGTGCCAGCAGCGAGTATGAGACCCAGTACTTC.